Below, 25 T cell receptor beta chains from the same sample are listed, as sequenced in a study of blood T cell repertoires in COVID-19. Method: immunoSEQ multiplex PCR; TCRdb's copy keeps in-frame clones and lacks some. The sample lists 200,000 to 250,000 clones; 70% to 90% were seen once. Sequenced: peripheral blood. The receptors stem from a woman in her fifties or sixties with COVID-19, enrolled during active disease.

V usage is TRBV19 and J usage is TRBJ2-3; 9 bases are a match to TRBD2. The CDR3 totals 16 residues. The germline gives CDR1 LNHDA, CDR2 SQIVND (reference sequence). Trimming cost V 4 bases and J 7 bases; bases outside gene matches: 12. This chain's CDR3 is CASSTPGLASLNTQYF. The CDR3 DNA is TGTGCCAGTAGTACCCCGGGACTAGCCTCATTGAATACGCAGTATTTT. The full variable domain, with the rest looked up from reference TRBV19 and TRBJ2-3, is DGGITQSPKYLFRKEGQNVTLSCEQNLNHDAMYWYRQDPGQGLRLIYYSQIVNDFQKGDIAEGYSVSREKKESFPLTVTSAQKNPTAFYLCASSTPGLASLNTQYFGPGTRLTVL.

This chain joins TRBV7-9 and TRBJ1-2, with 8 nucleotides matching TRBD1. CDR1 SEHNR and CDR2 FQNEAQ come from the germline V gene (reference sequence). V was pared by 5 bases and J by 8 bases, with 10 bases of the junction left unmatched. This CDR3 has 14 amino acids. The CDR3 DNA reads as TGTGCCAGCAGCCCCCGGGACAGGACTTGGGGCTACACCTTC. Translation: CASSPRDRTWGYTF.

The chain uses TRBV19 and TRBJ1-2, with a possible D match to TRBD1 (6 bases). This CDR3 region has 14 residues. V lost 5 bases, J lost 6 bases, and 16 bases lay in between. Germline CDR1 reads LNHDA; CDR2 reads SQIVND (reference sequence). The CDR3 sequence: CASSRGNTGNGYTF. Written as DNA, the CDR3 is TGTGCCAGTAGTCGAGGAAACACAGGGAATGGCTACACCTTC.

The chain carries TRBV5-4 and TRBJ2-5; D gene ambiguous. V was cut by 0 bases and J by 2 bases, with 5 bases left in between. CDR1 is SGHNT and CDR2 is YYREEE in the germline V gene (reference sequence). CDR3 length: 13 amino acids. In nucleotides, the CDR3 is TGTGCCAGCAGCTTGGGAGCTCAAGAGACCCAGTACTTC. It encodes CASSLGAQETQYF.

This chain joins TRBV7-2 and TRBJ2-3, with D possibly matching TRBD2 (6 bases). The germline CDR1 and CDR2 sequences are SGHTA and FQGNSA. This CDR3 has 14 amino acids. V lost 5 bases and J 0 bases, leaving 9 bases between the germline ends. The CDR3 loop is CASSDGTSTDTQYF. Written as DNA, the CDR3 is TGTGCCAGCAGCGACGGGACTAGCACAGATACGCAGTATTTT.

The gene calls are TRBV5-3 and TRBJ2-3; a weak D match, TRBD1 (6 bases). TRBV5-3 has ORF status, its function being uncertain. V was trimmed by 4 bases and J by 2 bases, leaving 17 bases between them. The CDR3 loop spans 16 amino acids. DNA for the CDR3: TGTGCCAGAAGCCGTAACAGGGTTACGTTCACAGATACGCAGTATTTT. Encoded protein: CARSRNRVTFTDTQYF.

The table lists this clone with a few counts. This rearrangement joins TRBV4-2 to TRBJ1-4; TRBD1 aligns across 8 bases. The CDR3 totals 16 residues. V shed 2 bases, J shed 6 bases, and the junction held 8 bases outside the gene matches. Germline lookup yields CDR1 LGHNA and CDR2 YNFKEQ. Written as DNA, the CDR3 is TGTGCCAGCAGCCAATATACAGGGGGAAGGGATGAAAAACTGTTTTTT. Translating it yields CASSQYTGGRDEKLFF.

Points on this clone: Other DNA sequences of this sample code for an identical CDR3. The genes are TRBV11-3 and TRBJ2-1, with 8 positions matching TRBD1. J gave up 8 bases and V 5 bases, and 8 bases lay outside the gene matches. The CDR3 totals 14 residues. CDR1 and CDR2 from the germline V gene are SGHNT and YENEEA. In DNA form, the CDR3 reads TGTGCCAGCAGCCCCGGACAGGGACGGGATGAGCAGTTCTTC. Residues: CASSPGQGRDEQFF.

V gene TRBV7-2 combines with J gene TRBJ2-3, with D unresolved. Trimming shortened V by 1 base and J by 7 bases, and 15 bases separated the two germline ends. Germline CDR1 and CDR2: SGHTA and FQGNSA. This CDR3 has 15 amino acids. CDR3 bases: TGTGCCAGCAGCTTAGGGTTCCCCCCTCTAAATACGCAGTATTTT. It codes for CASSLGFPPLNTQYF.

This clone was recorded only once. The chain employs TRBV6-1 and TRBJ2-3, with a tentative D call TRBD2 (5 bases). Germline-derived CDR1 and CDR2 are MNHNS and SASEGT. V was clipped by 3 bases and J by 2 bases, with 12 bases between them. The CDR3 consists of 15 residues. This chain's CDR3 is CASSENQRFTDTQYF. DNA for the CDR3: TGTGCCAGCAGTGAGAACCAGCGGTTCACAGATACGCAGTATTTT.

The chain uses TRBV27 and TRBJ1-5, with a weak D call TRBD1 (5 bases). CDR1 and CDR2 (germline): MNHEY, SMNVEV (reference sequence). The V and J ends lost 3 bases and 7 bases respectively, with 10 bases between them. The CDR3 runs to 13 residues. CDR3 sequence reads: CASSLGGWQPQHF. For the CDR3, the DNA is TGTGCCAGCAGTTTGGGGGGTTGGCAGCCCCAGCATTTT.

This rearrangement joins TRBV5-1 to TRBJ1-4; 10 positions match TRBD1. The germline gives CDR1 SGHRS, CDR2 YFSETQ. J was trimmed by 8 bases and V by 1 base; bases with no gene match: 8. CDR3 size: 16 residues. Written as DNA, the CDR3 is TGCGCCAGCAGCTTGTATGGGACAGGGGTCGAGGAAAAACTGTTTTTT. Protein product: CASSLYGTGVEEKLFF.

V usage is TRBV4-1 and J usage is TRBJ2-3, with TRBD1 matching over 10 bases. V lost 0 bases and J lost 0; bases outside the gene matches: 9. From germline, CDR1 is MGHRA and CDR2 YSYEKL. The CDR3 covers 19 residues. The CDR3 region is CASSQEGTGAGGSTDTQYF. CDR3 bases: TGCGCCAGCAGCCAAGAGGGGACAGGGGCGGGGGGTAGCACAGATACGCAGTATTTT.

V and J are TRBV28 and TRBJ2-7, with D perhaps matching TRBD1 (5 bases). The germline V gene encodes CDR1 MDHEN and CDR2 SYDVKM. The CDR3 loop spans 13 amino acids. Trimming removed 6 bases at V and 1 base at J, with 10 bases between. CDR3 bases: TGTGCCAGCAGACACAGGTCATCCTACGAGCAGTACGTC. Translation gives CASRHRSSYEQYV.

The CDR3 here is CASSLWTGSNSPLHF. CDR3 nucleotide sequence: TGCGCCAGCAGCCTTTGGACAGGGAGTAATTCACCCCTCCACTTT. V is TRBV4-1 and J is TRBJ1-6, with 8 bases identical to TRBD1. This CDR3 has 15 residues. The germline V gene encodes CDR1 MGHRA and CDR2 YSYEKL. The junction had 5 bases not matched to a gene; V was cut back by 4 bases and J by 6 bases.

The chain has TRBV11-3 and TRBJ1-1; D call uncertain. Trimming left V 2 bases short and J 8 bases short, with 6 bases between. The CDR3 has 11 amino acids. From germline, CDR1 is SGHNT and CDR2 YENEEA. This CDR3 reads CASSLRGEAFF. As DNA, the CDR3 is TGTGCCAGCAGCTTACGGGGAGAAGCTTTCTTT.

The chain carries TRBV21-1 and TRBJ2-1; TRBD2 is the table's D call, not checked against the DNA. TRBV21-1 is a documented pseudogene. The CDR3 runs to 18 residues. The CDR3 spells CASTGQVHSGGLNNEQFF. CDR3 nucleotide sequence: TGTGCCAGCACCGGACAAGTACATAGCGGGGGGCTAAACAATGAGCAGTTCTTC.

The CDR3 coding sequence is TGTGCCAGCAGTTTACGTGGGACAGGAACATCCGTGCCCCAGTACTTC. Translated, it gives CASSLRGTGTSVPQYF. The chain joins TRBV27 to TRBJ2-5; 8 bases map to TRBD1. This CDR3 is built from 16 residues. CDR1 and CDR2 (germline): MNHEY, SMNVEV (reference sequence). With 2 bases clipped from V and 9 bases from J, the junction kept 14 bases outside the gene matches.

The V call is TRBV10-3, the J call TRBJ1-1, with D possibly TRBD1 on 5 matching bases. V was trimmed by 7 bases and J by 5 bases, leaving 20 bases between them. There are 15 residues in the CDR3. The germline CDR1 and CDR2 sequences are ENHRY and SYGVKD. CDR3 sequence: CAIMRSIVGDTEAFF. The CDR3 coding sequence is TGTGCCATCATGCGCTCGATTGTAGGGGATACTGAAGCTTTCTTT.

J is TRBJ2-3 and V is TRBV11-2; tentative D call: TRBD2 (6 bases). Trimming stripped 5 bases from V and 5 bases from J, with 20 bases between. Germline CDR1 SGHAT, CDR2 FQNNGV. CDR3 length equals 16 residues. CDR3 DNA: TGTGCCAGCAGCCGTGACCTAGCGAATAAGAAAGATACGCAGTATTTT. As protein: CASSRDLANKKDTQYF.

This clone was seen once. This chain links TRBV9 with TRBJ2-7; D is perhaps TRBD2 (5 bases). V gave up 0 bases and J gave up 6 bases, with 13 bases separating them. CDR1 SGDLS and CDR2 YYNGEE come from the germline V gene. The CDR3 covers 14 residues. CDR3 amino acids: CASSVARTGSEQYF. The CDR3 DNA sequence: TGTGCCAGCAGCGTAGCCCGAACGGGGAGCGAGCAGTACTTC.

The V and J genes are TRBV28 and TRBJ2-1; D not resolved. Per germline, CDR1 MDHEN and CDR2 SYDVKM. V lost 6 bases and J lost 5, with 5 bases in between. The CDR3 consists of 11 residues. For the CDR3, the DNA is TGTGCCAGCAGCGTAGACAATGAGCAGTTCTTC. This gives the protein CASSVDNEQFF.

The chain is built from TRBV7-9 and TRBJ1-2; 7 nucleotides align to TRBD1. The V gene end was trimmed by 5 bases and the J gene end by 3 bases; junction bases not matched to a gene: 3. Looked up from germline, CDR1 is SEHNR and CDR2 is FQNEAQ (reference sequence). The CDR3 is 13 residues long. Written as DNA, the CDR3 is TGTGCCAGCAGCGAGGGGGCTTACTATGGCTACACCTTC. Translated, it gives CASSEGAYYGYTF.

The gene calls are TRBV21-1 and TRBJ1-4; TRBD1 was called by the table and not checked on the DNA. TRBV21-1 is reported as a pseudogene. This CDR3 is built from 18 residues. The CDR3 loop reads CASSKAQDRLLTNEKLFF. CDR3 coding DNA: TGTGCCAGCAGCAAAGCGCAGGACAGACTTCTAACTAATGAAAAACTGTTTTTT.

The chain links TRBV19 to TRBJ1-1, with 7 bases fitting TRBD1. With V trimmed by 4 bases and J by 4 bases, 6 bases remained unmatched. Germline V gives CDR1 LNHDA, CDR2 SQIVND (reference sequence). The CDR3 has 14 amino acids. CDR3 residues: CASSTQGQSTEAFF. The CDR3 region has the DNA TGTGCCAGTAGTACCCAGGGACAGAGCACTGAAGCTTTCTTT.